This T cell receptor beta chain was observed in a study of cytomegalovirus exposure and HLA in healthy donors. Whole-study context: HLA-typed donors contributed around 85 million unique TCRs, which were held in an early data release. Whole-study findings and limits: As a later analysis revealed, most CMV-associated TCR beta chains appeared HLA-restricted. Presence/absence analyses took donor sequencing depth as roughly uniform.

This clone turned up a few times. Its antigen is undetermined. CDR1 and CDR2 from the germline V gene are SGHTA and FQGNSA. The V and J ends lost 6 bases and 4 bases, in that order; junction bases with no gene match: 3. The CDR3 totals 14 residues. In the PCR, 60 Vbeta and 13 Jbeta primers were used. The repertoire was sequenced with immunoSEQ multiplex PCR; TCRdb's copy has only in-frame clones and lacks some. The sample has about 160,000 clones; around three quarters are singletons. The sequence came from a woman in her twenties or thirties in good health and CMV-seronegative. The specimen was PBMCs. This chain connects TRBV7-2 to TRBJ2-3; 11 positions agree with TRBD1. CDR3 sequence (DNA): TGTGCCAGCAGGTCGGGACAGGGGGCAGATACGCAGTATTTT. Its translation is CASRSGQGADTQYF.